This TCR beta chain comes out of a study of blood T cell repertoires in COVID-19. Study as a whole: Both acute and convalescent COVID-19 samples were obtained from the United States, Italy and Spain. From T cells, B-cell-depleted T cells, or PBMCs came the material, which was cDNA or gDNA.

Produced via immunoSEQ multiplex PCR; TCRdb's table is partial and in-frame only. Of some 240,000 clones listed, approximately 78% were seen once; the top ten hold 9.5% to 15%. Trimming stripped 1 base from V and 7 bases from J, with 11 bases between. Germline assignment: CDR1 MDHEN and CDR2 SYDVKM. The CDR3 has 14 amino acids. V is TRBV28 and J is TRBJ2-1, with D maybe TRBD1 (6 bases). The source is an older woman with active or convalescent COVID-19. Sequencing was performed on peripheral blood. Here the CDR3 DNA reads TGTGCCAGCAGTTTATATCAAACAGGGAATGAGCAGTTCTTC. This codes for CASSLYQTGNEQFF.